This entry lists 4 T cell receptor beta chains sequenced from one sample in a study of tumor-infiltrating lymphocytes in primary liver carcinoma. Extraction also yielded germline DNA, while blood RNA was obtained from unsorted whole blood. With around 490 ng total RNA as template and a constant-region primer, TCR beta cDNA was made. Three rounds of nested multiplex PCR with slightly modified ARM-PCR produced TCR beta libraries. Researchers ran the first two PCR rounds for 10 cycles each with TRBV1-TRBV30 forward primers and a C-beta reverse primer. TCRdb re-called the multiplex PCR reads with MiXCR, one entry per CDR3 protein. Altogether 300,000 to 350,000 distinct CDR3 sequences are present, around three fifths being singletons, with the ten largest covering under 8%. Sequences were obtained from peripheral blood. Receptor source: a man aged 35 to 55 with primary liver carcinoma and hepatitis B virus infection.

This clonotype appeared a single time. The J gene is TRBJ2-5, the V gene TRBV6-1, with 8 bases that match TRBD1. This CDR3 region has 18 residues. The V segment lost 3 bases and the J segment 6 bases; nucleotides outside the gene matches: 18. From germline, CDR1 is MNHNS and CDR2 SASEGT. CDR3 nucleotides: TGTGCCAGCAGTGATGGGATCAGGGGGCGCGAGTTCGAAAAGACCCAGTACTTC. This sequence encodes CASSDGIRGREFEKTQYF.

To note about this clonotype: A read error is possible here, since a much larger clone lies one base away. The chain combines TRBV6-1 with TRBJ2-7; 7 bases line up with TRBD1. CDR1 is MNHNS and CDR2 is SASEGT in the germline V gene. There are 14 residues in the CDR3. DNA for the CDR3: TGTGCCAGCAGTTTACCGGGACAGTTGGGCGAGCAGAACTTC. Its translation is CASSLPGQLGEQNF.

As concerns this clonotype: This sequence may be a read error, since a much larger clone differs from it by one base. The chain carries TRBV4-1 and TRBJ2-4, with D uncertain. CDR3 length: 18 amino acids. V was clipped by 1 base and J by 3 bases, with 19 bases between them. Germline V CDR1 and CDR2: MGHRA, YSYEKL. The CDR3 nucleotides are TGCGCCAGCAGCCAAGGGGGTAGGGTCTGCGTGGGCAAAAACATTCAGTACTTC. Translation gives CASSQGGRVCVGKNIQYF.

In nucleotides, the CDR3 is TGCAGCGTTAACGGCTCTCCTTCGAACACCGGGGAGCTGTTTTTT. Encoded protein: CSVNGSPSNTGELFF. This chain connects TRBV29-1 to TRBJ2-2; D not certain. This CDR3 is 15 amino acids long. Trimming removed 5 bases from V and 0 bases from J, with 13 bases in between. From germline, CDR1 is SQVTM and CDR2 ANQGSEA.